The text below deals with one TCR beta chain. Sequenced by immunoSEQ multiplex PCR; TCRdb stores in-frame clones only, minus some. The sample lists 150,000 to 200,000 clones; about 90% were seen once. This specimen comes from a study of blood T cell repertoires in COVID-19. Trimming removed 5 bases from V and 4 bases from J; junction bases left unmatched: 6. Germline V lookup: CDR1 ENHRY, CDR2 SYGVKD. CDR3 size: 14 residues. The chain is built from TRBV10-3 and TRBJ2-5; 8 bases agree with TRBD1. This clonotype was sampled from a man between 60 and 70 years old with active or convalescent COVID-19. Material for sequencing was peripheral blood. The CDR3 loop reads CAISIQGAGETQYF. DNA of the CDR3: TGTGCCATCAGTATTCAGGGGGCGGGAGAGACCCAGTACTTC.